This TCR beta chain is drawn from a study of a mutant IDH1 vaccine in newly diagnosed glioma. Study-wide background: Vaccine dosing followed radiotherapy by 4-6 weeks, or accompanied temozolomide cycles. Patients arrived already treated with radiotherapy, temozolomide, or both, most having had both.

This clone was detected a few times. Antigen unknown. Time point defined: week 35, safety follow-up. With topical imiquimod, each dose of the vaccine consisted of 300 ug of mutant IDH1 20-mer peptide. Those who donated had recent WHO grade 3 or 4 IDH1-mutant, ATRX-lost astrocytomas. Whole-study results and caveats: Of the patients, around 93% had vaccine-induced immune responses.

Clones were read by immunoSEQ multiplex PCR, and TCRdb kept only the in-frame ones, dropping some. The profile covers roughly 60,000 clones, with approximately 80% appearing a single time and about 4.9% taken by the ten largest. Germline assignment: CDR1 LGHNA and CDR2 YNFKEQ. The trim removed 2 bases at V and 4 bases at J, leaving 10 bases unmatched. The CDR3 has 17 residues. Sequences were derived from PBMCs, sampled from a glioma patient whose treatment included an IDH1 peptide vaccine. This clonotype originated in a man aged 35-49 years with glioma. The J gene is TRBJ2-3, the V gene TRBV4-2; 9 bases line up with TRBD2. The CDR3: CASSQQAGGSGPDTQYF. The CDR3 DNA reads as TGTGCCAGCAGCCAACAAGCGGGGGGCAGTGGGCCAGATACGCAGTATTTT.